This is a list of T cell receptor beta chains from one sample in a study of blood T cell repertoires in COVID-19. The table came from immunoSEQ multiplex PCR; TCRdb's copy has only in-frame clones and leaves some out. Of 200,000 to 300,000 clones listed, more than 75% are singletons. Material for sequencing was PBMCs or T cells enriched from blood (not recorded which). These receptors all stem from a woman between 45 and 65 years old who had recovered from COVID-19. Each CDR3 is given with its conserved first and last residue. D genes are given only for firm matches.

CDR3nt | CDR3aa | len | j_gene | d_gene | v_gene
TGTGCCACCAGCAGAGAGTGGGGACACCAGGAGACCCAGTACTTC | CATSREWGHQETQYF | 15 | TRBJ2-5 | NA | TRBV15
TGTGCCAGCAGGTATATAAAAACAGGGAAGAAGCAGTACTTC | CASRYIKTGKKQYF | 14 | TRBJ2-7 | NA | TRBV11-2
TGTGCCAGCAGCTTGCAGTTCCGGACTAGACACGAGCAGTACTTC | CASSLQFRTRHEQYF | 15 | TRBJ2-7 | TRBD2 | TRBV5-4
TGTGCCAGCAGCGGTAGAGGTGATACCACCATATATTTT | CASSGRGDTTIYF | 13 | TRBJ1-3 | NA | TRBV11-3
TGCGCCAGCAGCCAAGACGACAGGTGGAACACTGAAGCTTTCTTT | CASSQDDRWNTEAFF | 15 | TRBJ1-1 | NA | TRBV4-3
TGCGCCAGCAGCCAAGATCCAGACAGGGTCGGTGAAAAACTGTTTTTT | CASSQDPDRVGEKLFF | 16 | TRBJ1-4 | TRBD1 | TRBV4-1
TGTGCCAGCTCACGGTCTTTGTACACCCGATCCTCTGGAAACACCATATATTTT | CASSRSLYTRSSGNTIYF | 18 | TRBJ1-3 | NA | TRBV18
TGTGCCAGCAGCTCTCCTCAGGGTTCTGGTGGCTACACCTTC | CASSSPQGSGGYTF | 14 | TRBJ1-2 | NA | TRBV13
TGTGCCTGGAGTGAATCCAGGGGCGCTGAAAAACTGTTTTTT | CAWSESRGAEKLFF | 14 | TRBJ1-4 | NA | TRBV30
TGTGCCAGTACCCTACGAGGGGGAACCTACAATGAGCAGTTCTTC | CASTLRGGTYNEQFF | 15 | TRBJ2-1 | NA | TRBV19
TGTGCCACCAGTGCTACCTATGGTCCCGACGAGCAGTACTTC | CATSATYGPDEQYF | 14 | TRBJ2-7 | NA | TRBV24-1
TGTGCCAGCAGTGAGCGGGAGACAGATACGCAGTATTTT | CASSERETDTQYF | 13 | TRBJ2-3 | TRBD2 | TRBV6-4
TGTGCCAGCAAAGGACAGGTTTACACTGAAGCTTTCTTT | CASKGQVYTEAFF | 13 | TRBJ1-1 | TRBD1 | TRBV12-3/TRBV12-4
TGTGCCAGTAGTATTTCAGAGGGAGAGGTTTACAATGAGCAGTTCTTC | CASSISEGEVYNEQFF | 16 | TRBJ2-1 | NA | TRBV19
TGTGCCAGCAGCCCCGGACTTAACACAGATACGCAGTATTTT | CASSPGLNTDTQYF | 14 | TRBJ2-3 | NA | TRBV7-3
TGTGCCAGCAGCCGTACTAGCGGGAGTAGGTATACGCAGTATTTT | CASSRTSGSRYTQYF | 15 | TRBJ2-3 | TRBD2 | TRBV6-5
TGTGCCAGCTCACCACCGAGGGGGGGACAGAACACTGAAGCTTTCTTT | CASSPPRGGQNTEAFF | 16 | TRBJ1-1 | NA | TRBV18
TGTGCCAGCATCGCGCCGTCGACAGGGTCCTACGAGCAGTACTTC | CASIAPSTGSYEQYF | 15 | TRBJ2-7 | TRBD1 | TRBV28